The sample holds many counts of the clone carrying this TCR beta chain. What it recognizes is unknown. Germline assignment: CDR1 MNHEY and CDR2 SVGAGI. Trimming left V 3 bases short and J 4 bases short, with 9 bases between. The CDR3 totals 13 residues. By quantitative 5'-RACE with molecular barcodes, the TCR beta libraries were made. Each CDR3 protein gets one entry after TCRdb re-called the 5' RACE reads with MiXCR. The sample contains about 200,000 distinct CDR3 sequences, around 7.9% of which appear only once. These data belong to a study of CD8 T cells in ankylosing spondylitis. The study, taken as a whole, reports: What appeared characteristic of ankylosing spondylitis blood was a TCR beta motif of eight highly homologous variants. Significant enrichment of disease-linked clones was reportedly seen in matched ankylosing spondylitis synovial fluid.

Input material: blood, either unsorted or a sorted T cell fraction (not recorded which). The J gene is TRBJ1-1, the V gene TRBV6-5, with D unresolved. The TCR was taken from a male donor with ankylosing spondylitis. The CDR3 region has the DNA TGTGCCAGCAGTTATGGTATCCCCACTGAAGCTTTCTTT. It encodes CASSYGIPTEAFF.